This T cell receptor beta chain was retrieved from a study of blood T cell repertoires in COVID-19. The repertoire was sequenced with immunoSEQ multiplex PCR; TCRdb's copy has only in-frame clones and lacks some. There are about 100,000 clones in the sample; approximately 93% occur only once, and about 1% lies in the top ten. This clone was seen a single time. Germline-derived CDR1 and CDR2 are MRHNA and SNTAGT. V lost 5 bases to trimming and J lost 4 bases; unmatched junction nucleotides: 8. This CDR3 contains 15 residues. The sequence derives from a man between 60 and 70 years old with acute or convalescent COVID-19. The genes are TRBV6-4 and TRBJ2-3; 8 bases are a match to TRBD2. The sequencing sample was made of peripheral blood. CDR3 sequence (DNA): TGTGCCAGCAGTAAAGAAGCGGGAGAGGCAGATACGCAGTATTTT. It is translated as CASSKEAGEADTQYF.